Below, one T cell receptor beta chain is given with its context. Its specificity is unknown. With 0 bases removed from V and 5 bases from J, the gap between germline ends came to 11 bases. The CDR3 length is 14 residues. Germline assignment: CDR1 LNHNV and CDR2 YYDKDF (reference sequence). The data were taken from a study of vaccination and CD4 T cells after COVID-19. The wider study: Post-diagnosis, post-COVID samples were collected after a median around 97 days, ranging 35 to 161. In culture, cells were exposed to overlapping spike peptides from SARS-CoV-2, HCoV-NL63, HCoV-OC43 and HCoV-229E. Researchers treated control cultures with a CEFX pool, an HIV-1 Nef pool, or no peptide.

The treatment is: roughly 10-day PBMC culture with coronavirus spike peptide pools or control peptides (ViraFEST assay). Peptide-pool expansion of antigen-specific T cells preceded TCR sequencing in ViraFEST. Oncomine TCR Beta short-read sequencing was applied to DNA from cultured CD4+ T cells. TCRdb itself ran the PCR reads through MiXCR, one entry per CDR3 protein. The sample has approximately 7,700 distinct CDR3 sequences, 60% seen once. This TCR came from a human donor who had recovered from COVID-19. The chain recombines TRBV15 with TRBJ2-7; D perhaps matches TRBD2 (6 bases). The specimen was CD4+ T cells from blood, cultured in vitro. The CDR3 reads CATSRDLLAHEQYF. The CDR3 coding sequence is TGTGCCACCAGCAGAGATTTACTAGCCCACGAGCAGTACTTC. The entire variable domain, with the rest obtained from reference TRBV15 and TRBJ2-7, is as follows: DAMVIQNPRYQVTQFGKPVTLSCSQTLNHNVMYWYQQKSSQAPKLLFHYYDKDFNNEADTPDNFQSRRPNTSFCFLDIRSPGLGDTAMYLCATSRDLLAHEQYFGPGTRLTVT.